These 5 T cell receptor beta chains were all obtained from the same sample, sequenced in a study of Ad26.COV2.S vaccination and SARS-CoV-2 variants. The treatment here: roughly 18 received Ad26.COV2.S at low or high dose, single or two shots; 5 received placebo; per-sample allocation not given. Collection of the samples took place on day 63 after the first injection of vaccine or placebo. TCRdb's table, derived via immunoSEQ multiplex PCR, lists solely in-frame clones and lacks some. This sample yields about 680,000 clones, of which roughly 90% are seen a single time; about 1.5% belongs to the top ten. Sample: peripheral blood, taken in a trial of Ad26.COV2.S vaccine versus placebo. The source is a person between 18 and 65 years old who received the Ad26.COV2.S COVID-19 vaccine or a placebo.

The chain has TRBV7-2 and TRBJ2-2; the D gene is possibly TRBD1 (6 bases). The CDR3 covers 15 residues. Trimming took 6 bases from V and 0 from J, leaving 11 bases between them. CDR1 and CDR2 (germline): SGHTA, FQGNSA. The chain's CDR3 is CASRRTAANTGELFF. DNA of the CDR3: TGTGCCAGCAGACGGACAGCCGCGAACACCGGGGAGCTGTTTTTT.

This chain links TRBV10-3 with TRBJ1-3, with no clear D. The ends were cut back, 5 bases at V and 4 bases at J, with 15 bases in the middle. CDR1 is ENHRY and CDR2 is SYGVKD in the germline V gene. The CDR3 contains 15 residues. CDR3 in amino acids: CAISSFDGFGNTIYF. CDR3 nucleotide sequence: TGTGCCATCAGTTCCTTCGACGGATTCGGAAACACCATATATTTT.

The J gene is TRBJ2-7, the V gene TRBV5-1; weak D call: TRBD1 (6 bases). The V end lost 4 bases, the J end lost 6 bases, and 11 bases lay between the germline ends. This CDR3 is built from 12 residues. Germline V CDR1 and CDR2: SGHRS, YFSETQ. CDR3 sequence: CASSPQGREQYF. As DNA, the CDR3 is TGCGCCAGCAGCCCCCAGGGGCGCGAGCAGTACTTC. The whole variable domain, remainder taken from reference TRBV5-1 and TRBJ2-7, is KAGVTQTPRYLIKTRGQQVTLSCSPISGHRSVSWYQQTPGQGLQFLFEYFSETQRNKGNFPGRFSGRQFSNSRSEMNVSTLELGDSALYLCASSPQGREQYFGPGTRLTVT.

The chain uses TRBV6-6 and TRBJ1-1; 7 positions agree with TRBD1. Germline-derived CDR1 and CDR2 are MNHNY and SVGAGI (reference sequence). This CDR3 region has 13 residues. V shed 2 bases, J shed 3 bases, and the junction held 0 bases outside the gene matches. The DNA for the CDR3 is TGTGCCAGCAGTTACGACAGGGACACTGAAGCTTTCTTT. Its translation is CASSYDRDTEAFF.

CDR3 coding DNA: TGCAGTGCTAGTCACCCGACAGGGTCCGGGGAGCTGTTTTTT. It encodes CSASHPTGSGELFF. This chain links TRBV20-1 with TRBJ2-2; 7 positions agree with TRBD1. Trimming cost V 3 bases and J 6 bases; bases outside gene matches: 7. CDR3 size: 14 residues. CDR1 is DFQATT and CDR2 is SNEGSKA in the germline V gene (reference sequence).